The TCR beta chain described here comes from a study of spatial heterogeneity in lung cancer. Study background: Follow-up PBMC samples were sequenced when available, at a median of around 23 months after resection. As counted in raw reads, each unique TCR and UMI combination appeared more than ten times on average. Findings and limits, study-wide: At resection, ubiquitous expanded tumor TCRs appeared in blood more than at follow-up.

As to time point: blood at routine non-recurrence follow-up after resection. Researchers sequenced whole RNA taken from tumor, nontumor lung or frozen PBMC without sorting. Note on this clonotype: Its antigen remains unidentified.

The CDR3 sequence is 11 residues long. Trimming removed 8 bases at V and 3 bases at J, with 3 bases between. Looked up from germline, CDR1 is SGDLS and CDR2 is YYNGEE. Individual TCR cDNA molecules each bore their own unique molecular identifier. TCRdb re-analysed the 5' RACE reads in MiXCR, keeping a single row per CDR3 protein. In the table there are about 120,000 distinct CDR3 sequences, roughly an eighth of which are singletons. The chain employs TRBV9 and TRBJ1-6; D remains unclear. The specimen comprised PBMCs, sampled at follow-up. This sequence originates from a male donor with early-stage non-small cell lung cancer. The CDR3 sequence is CASCYNSPLHF. CDR3 coding DNA: TGTGCCAGTTGCTATAATTCACCCCTCCACTTT.